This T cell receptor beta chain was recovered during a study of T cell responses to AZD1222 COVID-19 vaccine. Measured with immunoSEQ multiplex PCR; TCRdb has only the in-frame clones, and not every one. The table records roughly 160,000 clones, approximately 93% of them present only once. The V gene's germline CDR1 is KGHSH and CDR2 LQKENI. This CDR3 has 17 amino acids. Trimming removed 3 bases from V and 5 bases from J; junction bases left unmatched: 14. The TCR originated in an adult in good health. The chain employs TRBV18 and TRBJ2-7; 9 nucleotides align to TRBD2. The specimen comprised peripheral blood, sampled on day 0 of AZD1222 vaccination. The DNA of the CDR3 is TGTGCCAGCTCACCCGTAATAGCGGGGGTATCAGGTGACGAGCAGTACTTC. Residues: CASSPVIAGVSGDEQYF.